The present TCR gamma chain was sequenced within a study of Vδ1+ human thymocytes. The template was reverse-transcribed extracted RNA. Pooled V-gene forward primers with one constant-region reverse primer generated the CDR3 amplicons by multiplex PCR. TCRdb reapplied CATT to the multiplex PCR reads. This sample has more than 35,000 gamma-chain clones, with roughly a fifth found just once. Germline V gene lookup returns CDR1 EGSNGY and CDR2 YDSYNSKV. The CDR3 sequence is 17 residues long. V shed 4 bases and J 0 bases; nucleotides not matched to a gene: 15. Study outcomes and limitations: Highly polyclonal TRG and TRD repertoires with Gaussian CDR3 length distributions appeared in thymus. Around a fifth of thymic delta-chain sequences were Vdelta2, with few Vdelta3, unlike blood Vdelta1+ controls.

A note on this clone: Its cognate antigen is unknown.

The chain combines TRGV2 with TRGJ1 or TRGJ2. The clonotype was recovered from a girl less than two years old who had congenital heart surgery. Sequenced: Vdelta1+ gamma-delta thymocytes from the thymus. Subset defined: FACS-sorted CD3+ TCRalphabeta- TCRVdelta1+ TCRVdelta2- thymocytes. The CDR3 DNA reads as TGTGCCACCTGGGATGCCACCCCAACCCTGAATTATTATAAGAAACTCTTT. Amino acid sequence: CATWDATPTLNYYKKLF.